Listed here are 5 T cell receptor beta chains from one sample, sequenced in a study of blood T cell repertoires in COVID-19. The data were produced by immunoSEQ multiplex PCR, yet TCRdb's version contains in-frame clones alone and is incomplete. The sample shows about 190,000 clones, approximately 84% of them seen only once. The sample taken for sequencing was peripheral blood. Every receptor here comes from a woman aged 70-85 years with active or convalescent COVID-19.

J is TRBJ2-7 and V is TRBV6-5; the D gene is possibly TRBD2 (6 bases). Germline loops: CDR1 MNHEY, CDR2 SVGAGI. This CDR3 region has 15 residues. The V and J ends lost 2 bases and 3 bases respectively, with 14 bases between them. Written as DNA, the CDR3 is TGTGCCAGCAGTTACACGACAGCGGGTTACTACGAGCAGTACTTC. Protein sequence: CASSYTTAGYYEQYF.

This chain connects TRBV20-1 to TRBJ2-5; perhaps TRBD1 as D (5 bases). The V gene lost 2 bases and the J gene lost 4 bases, with 5 bases spanning the gap. Germline assignment: CDR1 DFQATT and CDR2 SNEGSKA (reference sequence). CDR3 length: 11 amino acids. This CDR3 is CSARTGETQYF. The CDR3 DNA is TGCAGTGCTAGAACAGGAGAGACCCAGTACTTC.

The CDR3 DNA sequence: TGTGCCAGCAGCACCCCGGGGGAGGGCCCGGATGAGCAGTTCTTC. It is translated as CASSTPGEGPDEQFF. The chain has TRBV28 and TRBJ2-1; 7 bases align to TRBD2. The V and J ends lost 6 bases and 8 bases, in that order; junction bases with no gene match: 13. CDR3 length equals 15 residues. CDR1 is MDHEN and CDR2 is SYDVKM in the germline V gene.

The chain is built from TRBV27 and TRBJ1-2; 10 bases are a match to TRBD1. Trimming at V came to 3 bases and at J to 2 bases, leaving 6 bases not matched to a gene. Germline loops: CDR1 MNHEY, CDR2 SMNVEV (reference sequence). This CDR3 contains 16 residues. DNA of the CDR3: TGTGCCAGCAGTTTTAAACCGGGACAGGGGAACTATGGCTACACCTTC. Translated: CASSFKPGQGNYGYTF.

Written as DNA, the CDR3 is TGTGCCAGCAGTAGACAGGGCCTCTATGGCTACACCTTC. Its protein is CASSRQGLYGYTF. The genes are TRBV27 and TRBJ1-2, with 7 bases fitting TRBD1. Trimming cost V 5 bases and J 4 bases; bases outside gene matches: 4. Germline CDR1 reads MNHEY; CDR2 reads SMNVEV (reference sequence). This CDR3 has 13 residues.